The 20 T cell receptor beta chains presented below share a single source sample, sequenced in a study of T-cell reconstitution after alpha-beta-depleted transplantation in children. As it was prepared, the TCRbeta library received unique molecular identifiers. One entry per CDR3 protein results from TCRdb running MiXCR on the PCR reads. The profile covers about 610,000 distinct CDR3 sequences, with about 11% appearing a single time and 4% taken by the ten largest. The input for sequencing was PBMCs from the stem cell graft donor, taken from the stem cell graft. The receptors stem from a human donor who donated a stem cell graft to a child with acute myeloid leukemia.

The chain links TRBV30 to TRBJ2-7; D is uncertain. The V gene lost 0 bases and the J gene lost 0 bases, with 6 bases spanning the gap. This CDR3 has 13 residues. The V gene's germline CDR1 is GTSNPN and CDR2 SVGIG (reference sequence). DNA of the CDR3: TGTGCCTGGAGTGTACTCAACTCCTACGAGCAGTACTTC. It yields the protein CAWSVLNSYEQYF.

This clonotype was seen more than once but under ten times. V usage is TRBV5-1 and J usage is TRBJ1-2; D is perhaps TRBD1 (6 bases). Looked up from germline, CDR1 is SGHRS and CDR2 is YFSETQ. The CDR3 consists of 14 residues. V was cut by 1 base and J by 4 bases, with 11 bases left in between. The CDR3 spells CASSLPGQFYGYTF. In DNA, the CDR3 is TGCGCCAGCAGCTTGCCCGGACAGTTCTATGGCTACACCTTC.

The gene calls are TRBV6-5 and TRBJ1-1; TRBD1 agrees at 7 bases. Looked up from germline, CDR1 is MNHEY and CDR2 is SVGAGI. Unmatched junction bases numbered 5, after V lost 5 bases and J lost 5 bases. The CDR3 is 13 amino acids. The CDR3 region has the DNA TGTGCCAGCAGTCACAGGGGATGGACTGAAGCTTTCTTT. Translating gives CASSHRGWTEAFF.

Many counts were recorded for this clonotype. This sequence joins TRBV4-2 and TRBJ2-3; D uncertain. Germline CDR1 and CDR2: LGHNA and YNFKEQ. The V end lost 3 bases, the J end lost 1 base, and 17 bases lay between the germline ends. The CDR3 extends over 17 amino acids. For the CDR3, the DNA is TGTGCCAGCAGCCACTACGCACGGAACCGGGGCACAGATACGCAGTATTTT. This gives the protein CASSHYARNRGTDTQYF.

CDR3 bases: TGTGCCAGCAGTTCTCAATCGGGGACAGGGGGCGATTCACCCCTCCACTTT. Translation gives CASSSQSGTGGDSPLHF. The rearrangement joins TRBV28 to TRBJ1-6; 12 nucleotides line up with TRBD1. Germline V CDR1 and CDR2: MDHEN, SYDVKM. The J segment lost 8 bases and the V segment lost 4 bases, leaving 9 bases of the junction unmatched. The length of the CDR3 is 17 residues.

This clonotype turned up a few times. The chain employs TRBV7-2 and TRBJ2-7, with D maybe TRBD2 (7 bases). The CDR3 spans 16 residues. V was shortened by 1 base and J by 2 bases, with 15 bases between the two germline ends. Germline V gene lookup returns CDR1 SGHTA and CDR2 FQGNSA. The DNA for the CDR3 is TGTGCCAGCAGCTTAGGGGGGGGGGCGCTCACCTACGAGCAGTACTTC. The encoded protein is CASSLGGGALTYEQYF.

This clonotype was observed a handful of times. DNA of the CDR3: TGTGCCAGCACCTCGGGACCAGAGCGACGGGAGACCCAGTACTTC. Its protein is CASTSGPERRETQYF. V is TRBV12-3 or TRBV12-4 and J is TRBJ2-5, with D perhaps given as TRBD1 or TRBD2 (5 bases each). Trimming took 7 bases from V and 5 from J, leaving 20 bases between them. The CDR3 has 15 residues.

There are a few counts of this clonotype. The chain uses TRBV24-1 and TRBJ2-2, with TRBD1 identical over 12 bases. From germline, CDR1 is KGHDR and CDR2 SFDVKD. This CDR3 is built from 17 residues. After removal of 4 bases from V and 7 bases from J, the junction contained 9 bases not matched to a gene. In DNA, the CDR3 is TGTGCCACCAGTGACCCCGGGACAGGGGGCATTAGCGGGGAGCTGTTTTTT. It translates to CATSDPGTGGISGELFF.

This clonotype was seen many times. This chain uses TRBV29-1 with TRBJ1-1; D perhaps matches TRBD1 (5 bases). V was trimmed by 7 bases and J by 5 bases, leaving 11 bases between them. The CDR3 sequence is 11 residues long. CDR1 and CDR2 (germline): SQVTM, ANQGSEA. For the CDR3, the DNA is TGCAGCGATTCCAGGGAGACTGAAGCTTTCTTT. Translation: CSDSRETEAFF.

This clonotype has a handful of counts. CDR3 sequence (DNA): TGTGCCAGCAGGAATGGGCTAGCGGGAGGGCAAGAGACCCAGTACTTC. It translates to CASRNGLAGGQETQYF. J is TRBJ2-5 and V is TRBV12-3 or TRBV12-4, with 12 bases fitting TRBD2. The CDR3 sequence is 16 residues long. J gave up 2 bases and V 6 bases, and 7 bases lay outside the gene matches.

This clonotype came up a few times. The rearrangement links TRBV11-2 to TRBJ1-1, with D perhaps TRBD1 (6 bases). This CDR3 is 15 amino acids long. V was pared by 6 bases and J by 1 base, with 15 bases between. Germline assignment: CDR1 SGHAT and CDR2 FQNNGV. CDR3 sequence (DNA): TGTGCCAGCAGGGCGACAGGAGAAGGGAACACTGAAGCTTTCTTT. Amino acids: CASRATGEGNTEAFF.

The chain combines TRBV6-1 with TRBJ1-2; a weak D match, TRBD1 (6 bases). The V gene lost 2 bases and the J gene lost 7 bases, with 14 bases spanning the gap. Looked up from germline, CDR1 is MNHNS and CDR2 is SASEGT. This CDR3 is 14 amino acids long. The CDR3 DNA follows: TGTGCCAGCAGTGAATCCTTACAGGGCTCTGGCTACACCTTC. It translates to CASSESLQGSGYTF.

This sequence joins TRBV7-3 and TRBJ2-1; D gene ambiguous. The CDR3 runs to 13 residues. Trimming shortened V by 5 bases and J by 7 bases, and 12 bases separated the two germline ends. Germline V gives CDR1 SGHTA, CDR2 FQGTGA. For the CDR3, the DNA is TGTGCCAGCAGCGCCGCCTGGGCGAATGAGCAGTTCTTC. Translation: CASSAAWANEQFF.

This clonotype was detected a few times. The rearrangement uses TRBV29-1 and TRBJ2-3; maybe TRBD2 (6 bases). V was pared by 3 bases and J by 2 bases, with 9 bases between. This CDR3 contains 13 residues. Germline CDR1 SQVTM, CDR2 ANQGSEA. The CDR3 region is CSVERDFTDTQYF. The CDR3 DNA follows: TGCAGCGTTGAGCGGGACTTCACAGATACGCAGTATTTT.

The table lists this clonotype with a few counts. V and J are TRBV20-1 and TRBJ1-1; no definite D call. CDR3 size: 11 residues. Germline V gene data show CDR1 as DFQATT and CDR2 as SNEGSKA (reference sequence). Trimming took 5 bases from V and 7 from J, leaving 11 bases between them. The CDR3 spells CSAWARVEAFF. DNA for the CDR3: TGCAGTGCTTGGGCTCGGGTTGAAGCTTTCTTT.

Only a few counts were recorded for this clonotype. The CDR3 sequence is CSVEGAGAYEQYF. In nucleotides, the CDR3 is TGCAGCGTTGAGGGAGCGGGAGCCTACGAGCAGTACTTC. The chain couples TRBV29-1 to TRBJ2-7; TRBD2 matches at 8 bases. V shed 3 bases and J 2 bases; nucleotides not matched to a gene: 3. The germline V gene encodes CDR1 SQVTM and CDR2 ANQGSEA. CDR3 length: 13 amino acids.

This clonotype was counted a few times. V is TRBV20-1 and J is TRBJ2-1, with TRBD2 matching over 11 bases. The CDR3 has 14 amino acids. Germline CDR1 is DFQATT and CDR2 is SNEGSKA (reference sequence). V was pared by 5 bases and J by 5 bases, with 5 bases of the junction left unmatched. As DNA, the CDR3 is TGCAGTGCTGGGGGGACTAGCGGAGACAATGAGCAGTTCTTC. This translates into CSAGGTSGDNEQFF.

In its sample, this clonotype was seen a few times. The junction departs from germline at one end; a sequencing error may be responsible. This chain connects TRBV7-6 to TRBJ1-2; D may be TRBD1 (6 bases). Germline CDR1 is SGHVS and CDR2 is FNYEAQ. This CDR3 is 12 amino acids long. CDR3: CASTLGRTVGPF. Here the CDR3 DNA reads TGTGCCAGCACCCTTGGCCGGACAGTCGGACCCTTC.

This clonotype has ten or more counts. V usage is TRBV7-9 and J usage is TRBJ2-3; TRBD2 agrees at 8 bases. The CDR3 is 15 residues long. Trimming removed 5 bases from V and 1 base from J; junction bases left unmatched: 5. The germline CDR1 and CDR2 sequences are SEHNR and FQNEAQ (reference sequence). The CDR3 spells CASSRAGEGTDTQYF. CDR3 sequence (DNA): TGTGCCAGCAGCCGAGCGGGAGAGGGCACAGATACGCAGTATTTT.

There are many counts of this clonotype. The chain recombines TRBV9 with TRBJ2-3, with D hard to call. Germline CDR1 reads SGDLS; CDR2 reads YYNGEE. This CDR3 comprises 14 residues. The V gene lost 0 bases and the J gene lost 1 base, with 6 bases spanning the gap. DNA of the CDR3: TGTGCCAGCAGCGTAGCTCCTCGCACAGATACGCAGTATTTT. Translated: CASSVAPRTDTQYF.